A single sample gave rise to the 18 T cell receptor beta chains below, sequenced in a study of blood T cells in healthy people across ages (dated by TCRdb to between 2015 and 2016). Libraries were prepared through 5' RACE. Sequencing took place on an Illumina HiSeq 2500. The second PCR ran for roughly 7 to 12 cycles and used a J-beta primer mix along with a sample-barcoded 5' primer. The raw public reads went through TCRdb reprocessing: fastp at Q25, MiXCR clone calling, in-frame beta chains kept. Rows are unified per CDR3 protein, each entry keeping the most common DNA and genes. In all, the sample holds hundreds of thousands of distinct CDR3 sequences, and about 53% of those were seen once. Approximately 41% of the sample belongs to the ten largest clones. Sequencing used blood. These receptors all stem from a man older than 75 in good health.

The V call is TRBV4-2, the J call TRBJ2-5, with 9 bases matching TRBD2. The J call may be incorrect, as the DNA end agrees better with TRBJ2-7. CDR1 is LGHNA, CDR2 YNFKEQ, per germline. The length of the CDR3 is 17 residues. The CDR3 reads CASSHLQQGGRVDEQYF. CDR3 bases: TGTGCCAGCAGCCACCTCCAACAGGGCGGGAGGGTAGACGAGCAGTACTTC.

This rearrangement joins TRBV6-1 to TRBJ1-6, with 7 nucleotides matching TRBD1. The CDR3 spans 15 residues. J lost 0 bases, V lost 8 bases, and 4 bases had no gene match. Per germline, CDR1 MNHNS and CDR2 SASEGT. DNA for the CDR3: TGTGCCAGCTGGGACAGTAGCTCCTATAATTCACCCCTCCACTTT. This codes for CASWDSSSYNSPLHF.

This clonotype has only a few counts. V and J are TRBV3-1 and TRBJ2-5; 7 bases map to TRBD2. V was clipped by 2 bases and J by 1 base; unmatched bases: 10. This CDR3 spans 17 amino acids. Germline assignment: CDR1 LGHDT and CDR2 YNNKEL (reference sequence). The CDR3 loop reads CASSQFGGNEAQETQYF. Written as DNA, the CDR3 is TGTGCCAGCAGCCAATTCGGGGGGAACGAGGCCCAAGAGACCCAGTACTTC.

This chain joins TRBV28 and TRBJ2-5; 9 positions match TRBD2. From germline, CDR1 is MDHEN and CDR2 SYDVKM. This CDR3 has 18 residues. J lost 2 bases, V lost 0 bases, and 10 bases had no gene match. This CDR3 is CASSLWSTGGRGQETQYF. The CDR3 bases are TGTGCCAGCAGTTTATGGTCGACTGGCGGGAGGGGGCAAGAGACCCAGTACTTC.

This chain joins TRBV20-1 and TRBJ2-5; D may be TRBD1 (6 bases). The DNA end favors TRBJ2-7, so the J call may be wrong. CDR3 length: 13 residues. The germline gives CDR1 DFQATT, CDR2 SNEGSKA (reference sequence). The CDR3: CSASSGALYEQYF. In DNA form, the CDR3 reads TGCAGTGCTAGCTCAGGGGCCCTCTACGAGCAGTACTTC.

This clonotype occurred a few times. V and J are TRBV5-1 and TRBJ2-7, with TRBD2 matching 12 bases. Looked up from germline, CDR1 is SGHRS and CDR2 is YFSETQ. This CDR3 contains 16 residues. V lost 4 bases, J lost 1 base, and 6 bases stayed unmatched. The CDR3 DNA is TGCGCCAGCAGCCACGAGACTAGCGGGGGATCCTACGAGCAGTACTTC. Translation: CASSHETSGGSYEQYF.

The chain combines TRBV27 with TRBJ2-1; 7 nucleotides line up with TRBD2. Matching the DNA end better, TRBJ2-7 makes the J call doubtful. Germline values: CDR1 MNHEY, CDR2 SMNVEV (reference sequence). CDR3 length: 14 amino acids. CDR3 region: CASSLGRDYNEQYF. The CDR3 nucleotides are TGTGCCAGCAGCCTCGGCCGGGACTACAATGAGCAGTACTTC.

V is TRBV18 and J is TRBJ2-1, with D possibly matching TRBD1 (5 bases). Germline V lookup: CDR1 KGHSH, CDR2 LQKENI. The CDR3 has 16 residues. V lost 0 bases to trimming and J lost 1 base, with 10 bases between them. The CDR3 spells CASSPPQGSSYNEQFF. CDR3 sequence (DNA): TGTGCCAGCTCACCACCTCAGGGTTCTTCCTACAATGAGCAGTTCTTC.

This clonotype has a handful of counts. The chain has TRBV7-3 and TRBJ2-3; D tentatively fits TRBD1 or TRBD2 (5 bases each). The germline V gene encodes CDR1 SGHTA and CDR2 FQGTGA. Trimming stripped 6 bases from V and 4 bases from J, with 20 bases between. The CDR3 is made up of 16 amino acids. CDR3 sequence: CASRQPGRRTPDTQYF. The DNA for the CDR3 is TGTGCCAGCAGACAACCGGGACGAAGGACCCCAGATACGCAGTATTTT.

V and J are TRBV20-1 and TRBJ2-1; 13 bases fit TRBD2. The length of the CDR3 is 19 residues. Per germline, CDR1 DFQATT and CDR2 SNEGSKA (reference sequence). The J segment lost 2 bases and the V segment lost 0 bases, leaving 10 bases of the junction unmatched. The DNA for the CDR3 is TGCAGTGCTAGAGATCTTCTGGCGGGGACTAGCGGGACCTACAATGAGCAGTTCTTC. Translating it yields CSARDLLAGTSGTYNEQFF.

The V and J genes are TRBV2 and TRBJ2-2; D unclear. Trimming removed 6 bases from V and 7 bases from J, with 12 bases in between. CDR3 size: 13 residues. Germline V gene lookup returns CDR1 SNHLY and CDR2 FYNNEI. The CDR3 region is CASRLNGGGELFF. The CDR3, as DNA: TGTGCCAGCAGACTCAATGGCGGCGGGGAGCTGTTTTTT.

The V call is TRBV7-8, the J call TRBJ2-3; 15 bases fit TRBD2. The V and J ends lost 5 bases and 3 bases, in that order; junction bases with no gene match: 15. The CDR3 is 20 residues long. The germline gives CDR1 SGHVS, CDR2 FQNEAQ. The CDR3 DNA sequence: TGTGCCAGCAGCCGCGGCCCGGGACTAGCGGGAGGTCAGGGTACAGATACGCAGTATTTT. This sequence encodes CASSRGPGLAGGQGTDTQYF. The full variable domain, completed using reference TRBV7-8 and TRBJ2-3, is GAGVSQSPRYKVAKRGQDVALRCDPISGHVSLFWYQQALGQGPEFLTYFQNEAQLDKSGLPSDRFFAERPEGSVSTLKIQRTQQEDSAVYLCASSRGPGLAGGQGTDTQYFGPGTRLTVL.

At least ten counts were recorded for this clonotype. V usage is TRBV5-1 and J usage is TRBJ1-2; no reliable D call. Trimming pared 5 bases from V and 2 bases from J, leaving 10 bases between. Germline CDR1 is SGHRS and CDR2 is YFSETQ. There are 13 residues in the CDR3. This CDR3 is CASSPEGNYGYTF. The CDR3 region has the DNA TGCGCCAGCAGTCCAGAGGGAAACTATGGCTACACCTTC. The full variable domain, its missing parts supplied by reference TRBV5-1 and TRBJ1-2, is KAGVTQTPRYLIKTRGQQVTLSCSPISGHRSVSWYQQTPGQGLQFLFEYFSETQRNKGNFPGRFSGRQFSNSRSEMNVSTLELGDSALYLCASSPEGNYGYTFGSGTRLTVV.

This clonotype was recorded a few times. The rearrangement uses TRBV4-1 and TRBJ2-7; weak D call: TRBD2 (7 bases). This CDR3 comprises 15 residues. Trimming pared 4 bases from V and 7 bases from J, leaving 20 bases between. Germline V gives CDR1 MGHRA, CDR2 YSYEKL. CDR3 residues: CASSLIKERDNEQYF. The CDR3 DNA sequence: TGCGCCAGCAGCCTTATCAAAGAGCGGGACAATGAGCAGTACTTC.

For this clonotype: The junction departs from germline at one end; a sequencing error may be responsible. This chain uses TRBV20-1 with TRBJ2-1; TRBD2 is a possible D gene (6 bases). The CDR3 is 15 residues long. CDR1 is DFQATT and CDR2 is SNEGSKA in the germline V gene (reference sequence). The CDR3, as DNA: TGCAGTGCTAGATCGAACGATAGGCGGGGCAATGGGCAGTTCTTC. It translates to CSARSNDRRGNGQFF.

The CDR3 nucleotides are TGTGCCAGCCACCACCGAGGCGGGAGCTACGAGCAGTACTTC. Residues: CASHHRGGSYEQYF. The chain employs TRBV6-6 and TRBJ2-7; 7 bases match TRBD2. Germline V CDR1 and CDR2: MNHNY, SVGAGI (reference sequence). The CDR3 covers 14 residues. V lost 8 bases, J lost 3 bases, and 10 bases stayed unmatched.

The rearrangement joins TRBV20-1 to TRBJ1-2, with 7 bases that match TRBD1. V was clipped by 1 base and J by 4 bases; unmatched bases: 12. Germline V lookup: CDR1 DFQATT, CDR2 SNEGSKA (reference sequence). The CDR3 has 16 amino acids. CDR3 nucleotide sequence: TGCAGTGCTAGAGTAGACGGTCAGGGGGTTGGCTATGGCTACACCTTC. Protein: CSARVDGQGVGYGYTF.

This chain joins TRBV9 and TRBJ2-5; 12 nucleotides line up with TRBD2. This CDR3 spans 15 amino acids. J gave up 11 bases and V 3 bases, and 11 bases lay outside the gene matches. Germline V CDR1 and CDR2: SGDLS, YYNGEE. CDR3 region: CASSALAGGGGEQYF. CDR3 bases: TGTGCCAGCAGCGCGCTAGCGGGAGGGGGTGGAGAGCAGTACTTC.